These 8 T cell receptor beta chains share one sample of origin, sequenced in a study of shared clonotypes between healthy human individuals (TCRdb year 2020). The library was obtained by the immunoSEQ multiplex PCR assay. TCRdb limited this immuneACCESS table to in-frame rearrangements with V and J called. A share of clones is missing; checked studies link under half to unresolved V genes, and the rest is unexplained. This sample holds about 1.1 million clones; around three quarters were observed only once. The top ten hold 0.6% to 0.7% of the sample. Sequencing was carried out using memory CD4+ T cells from PBMCs. The meaning of the sample's cell subset or site label: CD45RA-negative fraction. Every receptor here comes from a man younger than 35 in good health. Some clones in this sample may be carry-over from other donors' samples.

This chain joins TRBV25-1 and TRBJ1-2; 9 nucleotides line up with TRBD1. This CDR3 is 14 amino acids long. Looked up from germline, CDR1 is MGHDK and CDR2 is SYGVNS. Unmatched junction bases numbered 5, after V lost 6 bases and J lost 3 bases. CDR3 residues: CASSRTGADYGYTF. DNA of the CDR3: TGTGCCAGCAGCAGGACAGGGGCGGACTATGGCTACACCTTC.

V usage is TRBV9 and J usage is TRBJ1-1, with D unresolved. CDR1 is SGDLS, CDR2 YYNGEE, per germline. This CDR3 region has 14 residues. V lost 0 bases and J lost 1, with 7 bases in between. The CDR3 nucleotides are TGTGCCAGCAGCGTAGTTGGAGAGAACACTGAAGCTTTCTTT. Protein product: CASSVVGENTEAFF.

This clone was observed once. The identical CDR3 is also encoded by other nucleotide sequences in the sample. The chain couples TRBV9 to TRBJ2-3; D tentatively fits TRBD1 or TRBD2 (5 bases each). V lost 4 bases, J lost 6 bases, and 9 bases lay in between. The CDR3 is made up of 12 amino acids. The V gene's germline CDR1 is SGDLS and CDR2 YYNGEE. CDR3 DNA sequence: TGTGCCAGCAGCCCTGAGGGGGATACGCAGTATTTT. This codes for CASSPEGDTQYF.

The rearrangement joins TRBV5-4 to TRBJ1-3; D uncertain. The V gene's germline CDR1 is SGHNT and CDR2 YYREEE (reference sequence). V shed 4 bases and J shed 4 bases, with 15 bases lying between them. The CDR3 runs to 15 residues. In DNA, the CDR3 is TGTGCCAGCAGCCCCTCGGGAGCGCGGGGAAACACCATATATTTT. Translating it yields CASSPSGARGNTIYF.

V and J are TRBV5-6 and TRBJ2-5; a possible D gene is TRBD2 (6 bases). V dropped 4 bases and J dropped 5 bases, with 21 bases sitting between them. The germline V gene has CDR1 SGHDT and CDR2 YYEEEE. The CDR3 has 16 amino acids. CDR3 bases: TGTGCCAGCAGCCCCCAGATTGGCGGTGGGGGGGAGACCCAGTACTTC. Translating it yields CASSPQIGGGGETQYF. Based on the CDR3 plus reference TRBV5-6 and TRBJ2-5, the full variable domain is DAGVTQSPTHLIKTRGQQVTLRCSPKSGHDTVSWYQQALGQGPQFIFQYYEEEERQRGNFPDRFSGHQFPNYSSELNVNALLLGDSALYLCASSPQIGGGGETQYFGPGTRLLVL.

This clone was recorded a few times. A much larger clone sits a single nucleotide away, making a read error possible. The sample has other DNA sequences that encode this CDR3 too. The rearrangement links TRBV9 to TRBJ2-3, with D unclear. V lost 0 bases and J 0 bases, leaving 5 bases between the germline ends. The CDR3 is 14 residues long. The V gene's germline CDR1 is SGDLS and CDR2 YYNGEE. DNA of the CDR3: TGTGCCAGCAGCGTAGTTCCCAGCACAGATACGCAGTATTTT. Its protein product is CASSVVPSTDTQYF.

The chain recombines TRBV7-3 with TRBJ2-7; 11 nucleotides match TRBD2. Germline CDR1 is SGHTA and CDR2 is FQGTGA. Trimming at V came to 5 bases and at J to 1 base, leaving 7 bases not matched to a gene. This CDR3 region has 16 residues. This chain's CDR3 is CASSTEGTSGSYEQYF. CDR3 nucleotides: TGTGCCAGCAGCACCGAGGGGACTAGCGGTTCCTACGAGCAGTACTTC.

The chain couples TRBV9 to TRBJ2-1; 9 positions match TRBD2. The trim removed 0 bases at V and 9 bases at J, leaving 7 bases unmatched. The CDR3 has 15 amino acids. CDR1 SGDLS and CDR2 YYNGEE come from the germline V gene. The CDR3: CASSVAGREGGEQFF. DNA of the CDR3: TGTGCCAGCAGCGTAGCTGGGCGGGAGGGTGGTGAGCAGTTCTTC.